These T cell receptor beta chains were read from a single sample in a study of cytomegalovirus exposure and HLA in healthy donors. Libraries were prepared by immunoSEQ multiplex PCR; TCRdb keeps only in-frame clonotypes and omits some of them. Counted here are about 140,000 clones, approximately 82% occurring once; the ten biggest clones make up less than 2%. The specimen sequenced was PBMCs. The receptors come from a woman in her thirties or forties in good health and CMV-seronegative. Each CDR3 is given with its conserved first and last residue. A D gene is named only where the DNA matches it firmly. Not every row has a clone size; where given, it reads once, few, many or a size class.

>.|TRBJ1-2|.|TRBV5-4
CASSLDRTANYGYTF
TGTGCCAGCAGCTTGGACCGGACTGCTAACTATGGCTACACCTTC
>.|TRBJ2-2|TRBD2|TRBV7-8
CASSLSGTSGWFTGELFF
TGTGCCAGCAGCTTATCTGGGACTAGCGGGTGGTTTACCGGGGAGCTGTTTTTT
>.|TRBJ1-2|.|TRBV6-5
CASSFGSYGYTF
TGTGCCAGCAGTTTTGGGAGTTATGGCTACACCTTC
>.|TRBJ1-5|.|TRBV7-2
CASSLWGTGKEPQHF
TGTGCCAGCAGCTTATGGGGTACAGGGAAGGAGCCCCAGCATTTT
>.|TRBJ1-2|.|TRBV28
CASSSPVVSYGYTF
TGTGCCAGCAGTTCCCCGGTCGTTTCCTATGGCTACACCTTC
>.|TRBJ2-7|TRBD2|TRBV6-6
CASSILAGTYEQYF
TGTGCCAGCAGTATTCTAGCGGGAACCTACGAGCAGTACTTC
>.|TRBJ2-7|TRBD1|TRBV5-4
CASSSATGLAYEQYF
TGTGCCAGCAGCTCGGCGACAGGGCTGGCGTACGAGCAGTACTTC
>.|TRBJ2-1|.|TRBV13
CASSLEGGRNEQFF
TGTGCCAGCAGCTTAGAAGGTGGCAGGAATGAGCAGTTCTTC
>.|TRBJ2-7|TRBD1|TRBV5-1
CASSPTGQGTYEQYF
TGCGCCAGCAGCCCCACCGGACAGGGAACCTACGAGCAGTACTTC
>once|TRBJ1-1|TRBD1|TRBV2
CASSDRVMTNTEAFF
TGTGCCAGCAGCGACAGGGTAATGACGAACACTGAAGCTTTCTTT
>.|TRBJ1-3|.|TRBV13
CASRYQGNTIYF
TGTGCCAGCAGGTATCAGGGAAACACCATATATTTT
>.|TRBJ1-2|TRBD1|TRBV6-5
CASSYAQGARNYGYTF
TGTGCCAGCAGTTACGCACAGGGGGCTCGGAACTATGGCTACACCTTC
>.|TRBJ1-1|.|TRBV9
CASSPQDRLEAFF
TGTGCCAGCAGCCCCCAGGACAGACTTGAAGCTTTCTTT
>.|TRBJ1-1|TRBD1|TRBV28
CASRTGWPLNTEAFF
TGTGCCAGCAGGACAGGGTGGCCATTGAACACTGAAGCTTTCTTT